This entry is about one T cell receptor (beta chain). CDR3 length equals 15 residues. The V gene end was trimmed by 0 bases and the J gene end by 9 bases; junction bases not matched to a gene: 8. CDR1 and CDR2 (germline): LGHNA, YSLEER. The sample is drawn from a study of blood T cell repertoires in COVID-19. Study summary: Italy, Spain and the United States were the sources of the convalescent and acute COVID-19 samples.

All enrollees were roughly 18 to 89 years old and from about 25 US areas. Participants' own reports of clinical history determined their cohort assignment. Two negative PCRs, clearance, or symptom resolution characterized the recovered Cohort 3 donors. Data came from immunoSEQ multiplex PCR; TCRdb stores just in-frame clones and leaves some out. Of some 400,000 clones in the sample, about 89% were seen once. Sequences were obtained from PBMCs or T cells enriched from blood (not recorded which). This clonotype was obtained from a man between 25 and 39 years old who had recovered from COVID-19. This rearrangement joins TRBV4-3 to TRBJ2-1; 7 bases map to TRBD1. The CDR3 reads CASSQDLQGIGEQFF. Written as DNA, the CDR3 is TGCGCCAGCAGCCAAGATCTACAGGGGATAGGTGAGCAGTTCTTC.